The T cell receptor (beta chain) under discussion was sequenced for a study of blood T cell repertoires in COVID-19. At the level of the study: PBMCs, B-cell-depleted T cells, or T cells provided the cDNA or gDNA that made up the material.

In the original analysis: Scientists estimated how many nucleated cells there were by amplifying reference gene primers. Sequencing used immunoSEQ multiplex PCR; TCRdb keeps in-frame clones, though not all of them. D and trimming come from the DNA, and the V and J calls and clone size come from that table. The sample consists of about 98,000 clones, around 84% of them appearing once. The CDR3 totals 13 residues. Germline lookup yields CDR1 MNHEY and CDR2 SMNVEV (reference sequence). Trimming left V 10 bases short and J 2 bases short, with 13 bases between. The V and J genes are TRBV27 and TRBJ2-3, with a weak D call TRBD1 (6 bases). This clonotype was obtained from a man aged 50 or older with active or convalescent COVID-19. Sequenced material: peripheral blood. The CDR3 DNA is TGTGCCACGGCCGCAGGGGACACAGATACGCAGTATTTT. This encodes CATAAGDTDTQYF.